This is a list of T cell receptor beta chains from one sample in a study of T cell responses to AZD1222 COVID-19 vaccine. Clones were sequenced by immunoSEQ multiplex PCR, and TCRdb holds only the in-frame ones, with some missing. The data show roughly 160,000 clones, 93% seen once. The sample in question was peripheral blood, obtained on day 0 of AZD1222 vaccination. These receptors came from an adult in good health. Both conserved end residues are part of each CDR3. The order of the fields is V gene, J gene, D gene, clone size, CDR3 DNA, CDR3 protein. The D gene is left open where the match is weak. Where a row states a size, it is once, few, many or the class of an expanded clone; other rows omit it.

v_call: TRBV27; j_call: TRBJ2-5; d_call: TRBD2; clone_size: -; cdr3_nt: TGTGCCAGCAGTTTAAGATCTGGACTAGCGGGGGGTCGAGAGACCCAGTACTTC; cdr3_aa: CASSLRSGLAGGRETQYF
v_call: TRBV18; j_call: TRBJ2-1; d_call: -; clone_size: once; cdr3_nt: TGTGCCAGCTCATCCCCGGGTGGCGAGCAGTTCTTC; cdr3_aa: CASSSPGGEQFF
v_call: TRBV2; j_call: TRBJ2-7; d_call: -; clone_size: -; cdr3_nt: TGTGCCAGCAGCAGAGAAAGGGACGAGCAGTACTTC; cdr3_aa: CASSRERDEQYF
v_call: TRBV30; j_call: TRBJ2-2; d_call: TRBD1; clone_size: -; cdr3_nt: TGTGCCTGGAGTGTACGTGGGACAGGATACACCGGGGAGCTGTTTTTT; cdr3_aa: CAWSVRGTGYTGELFF
v_call: TRBV11-2; j_call: TRBJ1-4; d_call: -; clone_size: -; cdr3_nt: TGTGCCAGCAGCCCGCGGGGCGGAATTAATGAAAAACTGTTTTTT; cdr3_aa: CASSPRGGINEKLFF
v_call: TRBV6-2/TRBV6-3; j_call: TRBJ2-5; d_call: TRBD1; clone_size: -; cdr3_nt: TGTGCCAGCAGTCACCGGGACAGGGATTACCAAGAGACCCAGTACTTC; cdr3_aa: CASSHRDRDYQETQYF
v_call: TRBV30; j_call: TRBJ2-1; d_call: TRBD2; clone_size: -; cdr3_nt: TGTGCCTGGAGCAGAGGTAGCGGGGCTTACAATGAGCAGTTCTTC; cdr3_aa: CAWSRGSGAYNEQFF
v_call: TRBV13; j_call: TRBJ2-5; d_call: TRBD2; clone_size: once; cdr3_nt: TGTGCCAGCAGCTTCGGGGGGGGGCAAGAGACCCAGTACTTC; cdr3_aa: CASSFGGGQETQYF
v_call: TRBV28; j_call: TRBJ2-3; d_call: TRBD2; clone_size: -; cdr3_nt: TGTGCCAGCAGTTCATGGACTAGCGGGGAGCACCCGGGGTGGCTCGGCGCAGATACGCAGTATTTT; cdr3_aa: CASSSWTSGEHPGWLGADTQYF
v_call: TRBV7-2; j_call: TRBJ1-1; d_call: TRBD1; clone_size: -; cdr3_nt: TGTGCCAGCAGCCCCGGGACAGCGAACACTGAAGCTTTCTTT; cdr3_aa: CASSPGTANTEAFF
v_call: TRBV18; j_call: TRBJ1-2; d_call: -; clone_size: -; cdr3_nt: TGTGCCAGCTCACCAAACCAGGATTTTCTTGGAGGATATGGCTACACCTTC; cdr3_aa: CASSPNQDFLGGYGYTF